These T cell receptor beta chains were read from a single sample in a study of T-cell reconstitution after alpha-beta-depleted transplantation in children. TCRdb passed the PCR reads through MiXCR, listing each CDR3 protein once. The sample yields 450,000 to 700,000 distinct CDR3 sequences, 20% to 30% seen once. Specimen: PBMCs, collected before TCRalphabeta/CD19-depleted stem cell transplant. These receptors all come from a boy under two years old with Wiskott-Aldrich syndrome, due to receive a stem cell transplant. The CDR3 runs from the conserved cysteine through the conserved F or W. The D gene is left open where the match is weak. Not every row has a clone size; where given, it reads once, few, many or a size class.

CDR3 length,clone size,V gene,D gene,J gene,CDR3 DNA,CDR3 protein
15,few,TRBV20-1,TRBD2,TRBJ2-1,TGCAGTGCCGAACGGACTAGCGGGAGCTACAATGAGCAGTTCTTC,CSAERTSGSYNEQFF
16,few,TRBV20-1,TRBD1,TRBJ1-6,TGCAGTGCAGTTACAGGGGCCCCTTCCTATAATTCACCCCTCCACTTT,CSAVTGAPSYNSPLHF
15,NA,TRBV12-3/TRBV12-4,TRBD2,TRBJ2-7,TGTGCCAGCAGTTTGCTAGCGGGCCCCCCCTACGAGCAGTACTTC,CASSLLAGPPYEQYF
15,few,TRBV20-1,NA,TRBJ1-1,TGCAGTGCTAGAGAACCGGGACTGGGGGGGACTGAAGCTTTCTTT,CSAREPGLGGTEAFF
13,few,TRBV2,TRBD1,TRBJ2-7,TGTGCCAGCAGCGCCCGGACAGGGGACGAGCAGTACTTC,CASSARTGDEQYF
15,few,TRBV30,TRBD2,TRBJ2-1,TGTGCCTGGAGTAATCGCGGGGGCTCCTACAATGAGCAGTTCTTC,CAWSNRGGSYNEQFF
17,few,TRBV13,NA,TRBJ2-1,TGTGCCAGCAGCTTGCCCCTCTTAGCGAGGGTATACAATGAGCAGTTCTTC,CASSLPLLARVYNEQFF
14,NA,TRBV25-1,NA,TRBJ2-5,TGTGCCAGCAGTGAATTAGGAATGCGTGAGACCCAGTACTTC,CASSELGMRETQYF
14,NA,TRBV12-3/TRBV12-4,NA,TRBJ2-6,TGTGCCAGCCGTTACATTTCTGGGGCCAACGTCCTGACTTTC,CASRYISGANVLTF
16,NA,TRBV27,TRBD2,TRBJ2-7,TGTGCCAGCAGTTTATCGAGTCTAGCGGGAATGTACGAGCAGTACTTC,CASSLSSLAGMYEQYF
15,NA,TRBV5-1,NA,TRBJ2-7,TGCGCCAGCAGCGGGGTGGGGGCCTCGACCTACGAGCAGTACTTC,CASSGVGASTYEQYF
16,few,TRBV5-1,TRBD1,TRBJ2-7,TGCGCCAGCAGCTACACCGGGACAGGGGTACAAGGAGAGCAGTACTTC,CASSYTGTGVQGEQYF
18,once,TRBV11-2,TRBD2,TRBJ2-2,TGTGCCAGCAGCTTCCGGACTAGCGGGAGTCCCGACACCGGGGAGCTGTTTTTT,CASSFRTSGSPDTGELFF
17,NA,TRBV6-1,TRBD2,TRBJ2-5,TGTGCCAGCAGTGAAGCGGCCCTAGCGGGAGTACGTGAGACCCAGTACTTC,CASSEAALAGVRETQYF
13,few,TRBV19,NA,TRBJ1-1,TGTGCCAGTAGGGACTTCCTGAACACTGAAGCTTTCTTT,CASRDFLNTEAFF
13,NA,TRBV7-2,NA,TRBJ2-1,TGTGCCAGCAGCTTAGGTTGGAGGGGTGAGCAGTTCTTC,CASSLGWRGEQFF